The 28 T cell receptor beta chains presented below share a single source sample, sequenced in a study of identical twins. TCRdb redid the calling of the 5' RACE reads with MiXCR, one entry per CDR3 protein. The table lists about 530,000 distinct CDR3 sequences, roughly 15% of them singletons. This sample also appeared in a second study, on yellow fever vaccine responses in identical twins.

Specimen: CD4+ T cells sorted from blood. The receptors here all came from a woman aged 18-35 years in good health.

This clonotype has a count of ten or more. This chain connects TRBV5-1 to TRBJ2-5, with 8 bases aligning to TRBD2. The germline V gene has CDR1 SGHRS and CDR2 YFSETQ. Losses at the gene ends were 3 bases for V and 4 bases for J; bases not matched to a gene: 14. This CDR3 has 17 residues. CDR3 sequence: CASSSGVGSGSGETQYF. The CDR3 DNA is TGCGCCAGCAGCTCGGGGGTAGGAAGCGGGAGTGGAGAGACCCAGTACTTC.

The V call is TRBV6-1, the J call TRBJ1-1; 8 nucleotides agree with TRBD1. The CDR3 consists of 13 residues. Germline V gene sequence: CDR1 MNHNS, CDR2 SASEGT. J lost 5 bases, V lost 6 bases, and 5 bases had no gene match. The CDR3 DNA is TGTGCCAGCAGAACAGGGGGTTTTACTGAAGCTTTCTTT. This encodes CASRTGGFTEAFF.

This clonotype was found a few times. The chain recombines TRBV2 with TRBJ2-7, with 10 bases matching TRBD2. V lost 3 bases to trimming and J lost 4 bases; unmatched junction nucleotides: 3. This CDR3 region has 14 residues. CDR1 and CDR2 (germline): SNHLY, FYNNEI. CDR3 bases: TGTGCCAGCAGTGATAAGCGGGAGGGGTACGAGCAGTACTTC. This sequence encodes CASSDKREGYEQYF.

This clonotype was recorded a few times. The chain couples TRBV19 to TRBJ2-1; TRBD1 matches 7 bases. The CDR3 is 14 amino acids. Germline CDR1 LNHDA, CDR2 SQIVND (reference sequence). V trimming: 3 bases; J trimming: 9 bases; junction bases outside the gene matches: 8. Here the CDR3 DNA reads TGTGCCAGTAGTATGACGACAGGGCCGGGTGAGCAGTTCTTC. It is translated as CASSMTTGPGEQFF.

This clonotype was recorded a few times. The chain is built from TRBV28 and TRBJ2-3; TRBD2 agrees at 7 bases. Germline V gene data show CDR1 as MDHEN and CDR2 as SYDVKM. The length of the CDR3 is 14 residues. Trimming cost V 7 bases and J 5 bases; bases outside gene matches: 9. This chain's CDR3 is CASNRGGSGDTQYF. CDR3 DNA sequence: TGTGCCAGCAACCGGGGAGGGAGCGGAGATACGCAGTATTTT.

Regarding this clonotype: The limits of the CDR3 on the DNA are not certain, so only TCRdb's listed CDR3 is given. The chain combines TRBV5-4 with TRBJ2-3; the table's D call of TRBD1 was not tested on the DNA. The CDR3 has 20 residues if both end residues are counted. Germline V gene lookup returns CDR1 SGHNT and CDR2 YYREEE (reference sequence). This CDR3 is CASSLGSARLSGQGTDTQYF.

The sample holds many counts of this clonotype. This chain links TRBV5-6 with TRBJ2-1, with 10 bases identical to TRBD1. Germline CDR1 reads SGHDT; CDR2 reads YYEEEE. This CDR3 has 16 residues. J was trimmed by 4 bases and V by 2 bases; bases with no gene match: 6. The CDR3 spells CASSFYRDRGYNEQFF. In nucleotides, the CDR3 is TGTGCCAGCAGCTTCTACCGGGACAGGGGATACAATGAGCAGTTCTTC.

The chain carries TRBV20-1 and TRBJ2-2, with 9 bases lining up with TRBD1. Trimming cost V 3 bases and J 2 bases; bases outside gene matches: 4. Germline V gene sequence: CDR1 DFQATT, CDR2 SNEGSKA (reference sequence). The CDR3 sequence is 15 residues long. The CDR3 DNA is TGCAGTGCTAGTAACACAGGGGGCAACACCGGGGAGCTGTTTTTT. Encoded protein: CSASNTGGNTGELFF.

This chain uses TRBV12-3 or TRBV12-4 with TRBJ2-5, with a weak D call TRBD2 (6 bases). The CDR3 runs to 17 residues. V was trimmed by 7 bases and J by 0 bases, leaving 21 bases between them. CDR3 region: CASTSFGGERYQETQYF. In DNA form, the CDR3 reads TGTGCCAGCACCTCCTTTGGAGGGGAAAGGTACCAAGAGACCCAGTACTTC.

This clonotype was found a few times. CDR3 nucleotides: TGCAGCGCCGAGGGCGGGAGAACCCACGAGCAGTACTTC. Protein sequence: CSAEGGRTHEQYF. The chain has TRBV29-1 and TRBJ2-7, with TRBD2 identical over 7 bases. The V gene's germline CDR1 is SQVTM and CDR2 ANQGSEA. The CDR3 extends over 13 amino acids. The J segment lost 5 bases and the V segment lost 7 bases, leaving 11 bases of the junction unmatched.

This chain connects TRBV20-1 to TRBJ2-2; TRBD1 is a possible D gene (5 bases). There are 15 residues in the CDR3. Germline V gives CDR1 DFQATT, CDR2 SNEGSKA (reference sequence). V lost 0 bases and J lost 0, with 8 bases in between. CDR3 protein: CSARDWGTNTGELFF. The CDR3 coding sequence is TGCAGTGCTAGAGATTGGGGCACGAACACCGGGGAGCTGTTTTTT.

The chain links TRBV12-3 or TRBV12-4 to TRBJ2-1; D not certain. The CDR3 runs to 15 residues. Trimming stripped 2 bases from V and 4 bases from J, with 12 bases between. The CDR3 bases are TGTGCCAGCAGTTTAAGCAGTAGTTTATACAATGAGCAGTTCTTC. Amino acids: CASSLSSSLYNEQFF.

The V call is TRBV19, the J call TRBJ2-1; no definite D call. The CDR3 contains 14 residues. Germline V CDR1 and CDR2: LNHDA, SQIVND (reference sequence). The germline V and J ends were trimmed by 1 base and 10 bases, with 14 bases remaining between them. The CDR3 reads CASSIGTIIDEQFF. The DNA of the CDR3 is TGTGCCAGTAGTATAGGAACAATCATCGACGAGCAGTTCTTC.

This clonotype occurred many times. Here the CDR3 reads CSARDRVGLNEQFF. CDR3 nucleotides: TGCAGTGCTAGAGATCGGGTAGGGCTCAATGAGCAGTTCTTC. V and J are TRBV20-1 and TRBJ2-1; D unresolved. Germline V gives CDR1 DFQATT, CDR2 SNEGSKA (reference sequence). The V end lost 0 bases, the J end lost 6 bases, and 12 bases lay between the germline ends. The CDR3 is 14 residues long.

The chain joins TRBV20-1 to TRBJ2-1; 9 nucleotides line up with TRBD2. Germline V CDR1 and CDR2: DFQATT, SNEGSKA (reference sequence). Unmatched junction bases numbered 6, after V lost 4 bases and J lost 5 bases. The CDR3 extends over 14 amino acids. CDR3 amino acids: CSAKRTSVNNEQFF. CDR3 DNA sequence: TGCAGTGCTAAGAGGACTAGCGTCAACAATGAGCAGTTCTTC.

The CDR3 DNA reads TGCAGTGCGCCCCTAGCGGGGGCAAGGACAGATACGCAGTATTTT. This sequence encodes CSAPLAGARTDTQYF. The genes are TRBV20-1 and TRBJ2-3; 10 bases map to TRBD2. From germline, CDR1 is DFQATT and CDR2 SNEGSKA (reference sequence). The CDR3 covers 15 residues. The trim removed 6 bases at V and 3 bases at J, leaving 9 bases unmatched.

This chain uses TRBV29-1 with TRBJ2-3; 16 bases match TRBD2. The germline gives CDR1 SQVTM, CDR2 ANQGSEA. With V trimmed by 3 bases and J by 3 bases, 3 bases remained unmatched. The CDR3 is 16 amino acids. The CDR3 loop reads CSVDGTSGGATDTQYF. In nucleotides, the CDR3 is TGCAGCGTTGACGGGACTAGCGGGGGGGCAACAGATACGCAGTATTTT.

This clonotype was counted between two and nine times. This sequence joins TRBV29-1 and TRBJ1-1, with TRBD1 identical over 8 bases. The V and J ends lost 6 bases and 1 base, in that order; junction bases with no gene match: 7. Germline CDR1 reads SQVTM; CDR2 reads ANQGSEA. The CDR3 is made up of 14 amino acids. CDR3 amino acids: CSVKRGQANTEAFF. CDR3 sequence (DNA): TGCAGCGTCAAAAGGGGACAGGCGAACACTGAAGCTTTCTTT. Supplemented by reference TRBV29-1 and TRBJ1-1, the full variable domain reads SAVISQKPSRDICQRGTSLTIQCQVDSQVTMMFWYRQQPGQSLTLIATANQGSEATYESGFVIDKFPISRPNLTFSTLTVSNMSPEDSSIYLCSVKRGQANTEAFFGQGTRLTVV.

The chain joins TRBV12-3 or TRBV12-4 to TRBJ2-7; 7 bases map to TRBD2. The CDR3 is made up of 13 amino acids. After removal of 0 bases from V and 8 bases from J, the junction contained 4 bases not matched to a gene. CDR3 nucleotides: TGTGCCAGCAGTTTAGCGCGGGGGTTGAAGCAGTACTTC. Its translation is CASSLARGLKQYF.

This clonotype has just a few counts. This rearrangement joins TRBV28 to TRBJ2-2; D might be TRBD1 (5 bases). This CDR3 has 16 residues. The V end lost 6 bases, the J end lost 7 bases, and 21 bases lay between the germline ends. CDR1 is MDHEN and CDR2 is SYDVKM in the germline V gene. The DNA for the CDR3 is TGTGCCAGCAGGGCTTCGTTTGTAGGGGATGGCGGGGAGCTGTTTTTT. Encoded protein: CASRASFVGDGGELFF.

The CDR3 sequence is CATSRHRTGSSSTDTQYF. The CDR3 DNA is TGTGCCACCAGCAGACACAGGACAGGGAGTTCTAGCACAGATACGCAGTATTTT. The chain couples TRBV15 to TRBJ2-3, with 8 bases fitting TRBD1. CDR3 length: 18 amino acids. Looked up from germline, CDR1 is LNHNV and CDR2 is YYDKDF (reference sequence). The V segment lost 2 bases and the J segment 0 bases; nucleotides outside the gene matches: 10. Using reference TRBV15 and TRBJ2-3 for the parts outside the CDR3, the full variable domain is DAMVIQNPRYQVTQFGKPVTLSCSQTLNHNVMYWYQQKSSQAPKLLFHYYDKDFNNEADTPDNFQSRRPNTSFCFLDIRSPGLGDTAMYLCATSRHRTGSSSTDTQYFGPGTRLTVL.

J is TRBJ2-1 and V is TRBV7-7; 9 nucleotides match TRBD1. CDR1 and CDR2 (germline): SSHAT, FNYEAQ (reference sequence). The CDR3 consists of 15 residues. V shed 5 bases and J 4 bases; nucleotides not matched to a gene: 6. CDR3 sequence reads: CASSLQGASYNEQFF. The CDR3 DNA sequence: TGTGCCAGCAGCCTACAGGGGGCCTCTTACAATGAGCAGTTCTTC.

This clonotype has more than one count but fewer than ten. The rearrangement uses TRBV5-1 and TRBJ2-3; 8 nucleotides agree with TRBD2. The V gene end was trimmed by 4 bases and the J gene end by 5 bases; junction bases not matched to a gene: 9. From germline, CDR1 is SGHRS and CDR2 YFSETQ. This CDR3 region has 15 residues. DNA for the CDR3: TGCGCCAGCAGCGTCGCCATAGCGGGGAAAGATACGCAGTATTTT. Protein: CASSVAIAGKDTQYF. The whole variable domain, remainder taken from reference TRBV5-1 and TRBJ2-3, is KAGVTQTPRYLIKTRGQQVTLSCSPISGHRSVSWYQQTPGQGLQFLFEYFSETQRNKGNFPGRFSGRQFSNSRSEMNVSTLELGDSALYLCASSVAIAGKDTQYFGPGTRLTVL.

This clonotype was counted only a few times. The rearrangement uses TRBV10-3 and TRBJ1-2; no definite D call. Germline V gives CDR1 ENHRY, CDR2 SYGVKD. Trimming pared 2 bases from V and 4 bases from J, leaving 11 bases between. The CDR3 sequence is 14 residues long. The CDR3 loop is CAISENLGFYGYTF. CDR3 nucleotide sequence: TGTGCCATCAGTGAGAATCTTGGGTTCTATGGCTACACCTTC.

This clonotype was observed a few times. V and J are TRBV5-1 and TRBJ2-2, with D possibly TRBD1 on 6 matching bases. Germline loops: CDR1 SGHRS, CDR2 YFSETQ. The CDR3 has 13 amino acids. With 7 bases removed from V and 4 bases from J, the gap between germline ends came to 11 bases. In nucleotides, the CDR3 is TGCGCCAGCGGGGGCCGTGGCACCGGGGAGCTGTTTTTT. This translates into CASGGRGTGELFF.

The V call is TRBV5-1, the J call TRBJ2-1, with a possible D match to TRBD2 (6 bases). V gave up 4 bases and J gave up 6 bases, with 17 bases separating them. Germline CDR1 is SGHRS and CDR2 is YFSETQ. CDR3 length: 15 amino acids. CDR3 loop: CASSPRLDNPNEQFF. The CDR3, as DNA: TGCGCCAGCAGCCCCCGACTAGACAATCCCAATGAGCAGTTCTTC.

The chain has TRBV10-3 and TRBJ1-1; D is ambiguous. This CDR3 spans 14 amino acids. Trimming stripped 4 bases from V and 3 bases from J, with 12 bases between. Per the germline V gene, CDR1 is ENHRY and CDR2 is SYGVKD. The CDR3 DNA sequence: TGTGCCATCAGTGCCGGGAGTTGGGACACTGAAGCTTTCTTT. This gives the protein CAISAGSWDTEAFF.

The V call is TRBV3-1, the J call TRBJ2-5; 7 positions agree with TRBD1. CDR1 LGHDT and CDR2 YNNKEL come from the germline V gene (reference sequence). J was trimmed by 2 bases and V by 0 bases; bases with no gene match: 9. There are 17 residues in the CDR3. The CDR3: CASSQDLGQRIQETQYF. CDR3 DNA: TGTGCCAGCAGCCAAGATTTGGGACAGCGCATACAAGAGACCCAGTACTTC.